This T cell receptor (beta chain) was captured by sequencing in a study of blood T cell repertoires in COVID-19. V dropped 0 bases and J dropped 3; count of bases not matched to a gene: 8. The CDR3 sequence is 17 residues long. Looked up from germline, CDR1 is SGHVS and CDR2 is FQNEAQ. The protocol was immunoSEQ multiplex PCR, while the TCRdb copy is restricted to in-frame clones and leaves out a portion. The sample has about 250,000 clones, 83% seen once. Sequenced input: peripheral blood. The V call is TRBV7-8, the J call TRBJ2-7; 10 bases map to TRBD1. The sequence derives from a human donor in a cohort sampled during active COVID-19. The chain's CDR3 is CASSLAGGTGANYEQYF. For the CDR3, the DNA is TGTGCCAGCAGCTTAGCGGGGGGGACAGGGGCGAACTACGAGCAGTACTTC.